This T cell receptor (beta chain) was sequenced in a study of molecular identifiers for immune sequencing clone quantification. Study summary: Naive CD8 cell RNA, from approximately 20,000 or 100,000 cells, was split five ways in replicates, with four sequenced.

The CDR3 has 15 amino acids. Germline CDR1 DFQATT, CDR2 SNEGSKA (reference sequence). V shed 3 bases and J shed 1 base, with 15 bases lying between them. Study-level points and caveats: Clonotypes surpassing 20 RNA copies contained over 97% of effector molecules, versus under 1% in naive cells.

Ten or more counts support this clonotype. The target antigen is unknown. One entry per CDR3 protein, called by TCRdb with MiXCR from the PCR reads. The top ten hold under 0.95% of the sample, which has more than 250,000 distinct CDR3 sequences, roughly 23% seen once. Naive CD8 T cells were picked out by sorting for CD8+CD4-CCR7+CD45RA+. The sample taken for sequencing was naive CD8+ T cells from blood, with Jurkat cell RNA spiked in. Subset specified: FACS-sorted CD8+CD4-CCR7+CD45RA+ naive T cells. The J gene is TRBJ1-1, the V gene TRBV20-1; D is uncertain. The TCR was taken from a human donor in good health. Some libraries in this study had Jurkat cell RNA spiked in. CDR3 bases: TGCAGTGCTAGCCTTCTAGGATTAGGGAACACTGAAGCTTTCTTT. This gives the protein CSASLLGLGNTEAFF.